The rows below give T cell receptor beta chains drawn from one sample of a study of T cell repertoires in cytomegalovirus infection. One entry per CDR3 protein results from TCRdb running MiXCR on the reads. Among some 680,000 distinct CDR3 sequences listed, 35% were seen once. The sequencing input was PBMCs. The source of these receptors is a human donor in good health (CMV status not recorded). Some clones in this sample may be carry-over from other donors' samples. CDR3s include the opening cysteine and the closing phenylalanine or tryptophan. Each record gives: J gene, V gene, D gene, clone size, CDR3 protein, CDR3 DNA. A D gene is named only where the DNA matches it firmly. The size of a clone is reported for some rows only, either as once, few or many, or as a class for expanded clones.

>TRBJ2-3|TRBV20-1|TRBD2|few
CSARERRGPSGTQYF
TGCAGTGCTAGAGAGCGGCGTGGGCCTAGCGGTACGCAGTATTTT
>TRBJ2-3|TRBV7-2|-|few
CASSLGRGRRTDTQYF
TGTGCCAGCAGCTTAGGAAGGGGACGTCGCACAGATACGCAGTATTTT
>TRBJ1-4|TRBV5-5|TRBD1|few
CASSLVSRGPEKLFF
TGTGCCAGCAGCTTGGTTTCCAGGGGGCCGGAAAAACTGTTTTTT
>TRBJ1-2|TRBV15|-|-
CATSTRTQADGYTF
TGTGCCACCAGCACAAGGACACAGGCGGATGGCTACACCTTC
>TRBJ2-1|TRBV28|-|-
CASRYLKNTYNEQFF
TGTGCCAGCAGATACCTCAAAAACACGTACAATGAGCAGTTCTTC
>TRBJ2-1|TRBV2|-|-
CASTLGGEVVYNEQFF
TGTGCCAGCACCTTAGGGGGGGAGGTAGTTTACAATGAGCAGTTCTTC
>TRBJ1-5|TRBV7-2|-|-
CASRFSTHVSNKPQHF
TGTGCCAGCCGCTTCTCCACACATGTTAGCAATAAGCCCCAGCATTTT
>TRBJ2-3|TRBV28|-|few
CASGETTDTQYF
TGTGCCAGTGGGGAGACCACAGATACGCAGTATTTT
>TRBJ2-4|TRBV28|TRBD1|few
CASRETGAKNIQYF
TGTGCCAGCAGGGAGACAGGGGCCAAAAACATTCAGTACTTC
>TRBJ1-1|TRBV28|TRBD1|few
CASSTGGRAAFF
TGTGCCAGCAGTACAGGGGGCAGGGCGGCTTTCTTT
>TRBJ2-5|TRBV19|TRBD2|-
CASSIGTSGKTQYF
TGTGCCAGTAGTATTGGGACTAGCGGGAAGACCCAGTACTTC
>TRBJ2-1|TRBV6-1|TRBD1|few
CASSQGAPPNEQFF
TGTGCCAGCAGCCAGGGGGCGCCCCCGAATGAGCAGTTCTTC
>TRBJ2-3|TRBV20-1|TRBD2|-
CSARDRSGGAYTQYF
TGCAGTGCTAGAGACCGCAGCGGGGGGGCGTATACGCAGTATTTT
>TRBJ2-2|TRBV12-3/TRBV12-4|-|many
CASSRPPGPKKGAGELFF
TGTGCCAGCAGTCGACCCCCGGGGCCCAAAAAGGGGGCCGGGGAGCTGTTTTTT
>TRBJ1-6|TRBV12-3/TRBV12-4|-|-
CASSSSPRGASSYNSPLHF
TGTGCCAGCAGTTCCTCCCCCAGAGGGGCAAGCTCCTATAATTCACCCCTCCACTTT
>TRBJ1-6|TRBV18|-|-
CASSPLDHVGNSPLHF
TGTGCCAGCTCACCCCTCGATCACGTCGGGAATTCACCCCTCCACTTT
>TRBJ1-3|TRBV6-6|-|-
CASGGESSGNTIYF
TGTGCCAGCGGAGGTGAGAGCTCTGGAAACACCATATATTTT
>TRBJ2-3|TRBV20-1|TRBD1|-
CSANLPGQAADTQYF
TGCAGTGCTAATTTACCGGGACAGGCGGCAGATACGCAGTATTTT
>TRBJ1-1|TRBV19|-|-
CASSIASGTTEAFF
TGTGCCAGTAGTATAGCTTCAGGGACCACTGAAGCTTTCTTT
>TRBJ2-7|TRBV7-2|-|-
CARSSKTSQEQYF
TGTGCCAGAAGCTCTAAAACTAGTCAGGAGCAGTACTTC
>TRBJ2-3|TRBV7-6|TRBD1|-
CASSPGQGPRNTQYF
TGTGCCAGCAGCCCCGGACAGGGACCACGAAATACGCAGTATTTT
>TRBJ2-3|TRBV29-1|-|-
CSVEYGGGDTQYF
TGCAGCGTTGAATACGGGGGAGGAGATACGCAGTATTTT
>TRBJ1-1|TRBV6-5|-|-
CASSYDSRGRATEAFF
TGTGCCAGCAGTTACGATTCTCGGGGGAGGGCAACTGAAGCTTTCTTT
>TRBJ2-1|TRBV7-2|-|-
CASSSLLAYEQFF
TGTGCCAGCAGCTCTCTTCTAGCGTATGAGCAGTTCTTC
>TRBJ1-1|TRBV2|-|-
CASIAVSNTEAFF
TGTGCCAGCATTGCAGTATCGAACACTGAAGCTTTCTTT
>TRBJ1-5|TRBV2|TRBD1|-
CASRGDRFDQPQHF
TGTGCCAGCAGGGGGGACAGATTTGATCAGCCCCAGCATTTT
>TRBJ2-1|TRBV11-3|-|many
CASSLDRAGDEQFF
TGTGCCAGCAGCTTAGATAGGGCAGGGGATGAGCAGTTCTTC
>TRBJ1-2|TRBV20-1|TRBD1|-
CSARDRQGRVWGYTF
TGCAGTGCTAGAGATCGACAGGGTCGGGTGTGGGGCTACACCTTC
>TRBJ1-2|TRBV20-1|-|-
CSAPRQVYGYTF
TGCAGTGCGCCAAGGCAAGTCTATGGCTACACCTTC
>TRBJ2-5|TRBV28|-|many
CASTPGGRKTQYF
TGTGCCAGCACCCCTGGGGGGAGAAAGACCCAGTACTTC
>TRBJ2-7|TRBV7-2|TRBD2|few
CATAGGIGNYEQYF
TGTGCCACCGCGGGGGGAATTGGTAACTACGAGCAGTACTTC
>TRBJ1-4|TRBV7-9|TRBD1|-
CASSLEGGNEKLFF
TGTGCCAGCAGCTTAGAAGGGGGCAATGAAAAACTGTTTTTT
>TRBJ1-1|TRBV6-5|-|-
CASSHQGSWNTEAFF
TGTGCCAGCAGTCATCAGGGGAGTTGGAACACTGAAGCTTTCTTT
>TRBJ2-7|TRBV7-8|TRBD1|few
CASSPSTGAGIYEQYF
TGTGCCAGCAGCCCATCCACAGGGGCAGGGATCTACGAGCAGTACTTC
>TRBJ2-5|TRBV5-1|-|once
CASSFLQGYQETQYF
TGCGCCAGCAGCTTCCTCCAAGGGTACCAAGAGACCCAGTACTTC
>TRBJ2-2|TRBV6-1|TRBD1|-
CASSPRTGKGTGELFF
TGTGCCAGCAGTCCCCGGACAGGGAAGGGCACCGGGGAGCTGTTTTTT
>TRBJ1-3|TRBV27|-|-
CASSLLGGSGNTIYF
TGTGCCAGCAGTTTATTGGGGGGATCTGGAAACACCATATATTTT